The T cell receptor (beta chain) under discussion was sequenced for a study of shared clonotypes between healthy human individuals. Sequenced by immunoSEQ multiplex PCR; TCRdb stores in-frame clones only, minus some. The top ten hold 0.13% of the sample, which has millions of clones, roughly 96% seen once. Specimen: naive CD4+ T cells sorted from blood. Subset described: CD45RA+ positively selected. The clonotype was recovered from a man aged 18 to 30 in good health.

The CDR3 sequence is CASSVAPGLAGGRNEQFF. The CDR3 DNA reads TGTGCCAGCAGCGTAGCTCCTGGACTAGCGGGAGGGAGAAATGAGCAGTTCTTC. V usage is TRBV9 and J usage is TRBJ2-1; 15 positions agree with TRBD2. There are 18 residues in the CDR3. Germline V gene sequence: CDR1 SGDLS, CDR2 YYNGEE. The ends lost 0 bases at V and 7 bases at J; junction bases unmatched: 8.